This T cell receptor (beta chain) was retrieved from a study of blood T cell repertoires in COVID-19 (TCRdb year 2020). For context, the study as a whole: Samples from collaborators originated in the United States, Italy and Spain and spanned both the acute and convalescent phases of COVID-19. The prospective study material was composed of cDNA or gDNA derived from T cells, B-cell-depleted T cells, or PBMCs. The dataset comprised deeply sampled blood TCRbeta repertoires from subjects exposed to, actively infected with, or recovered from COVID-19. The repertoires were released in a freely available public database meant as a resource for research on the immune response to SARS-CoV-2. Samples were obtained from the ongoing ImmuneRACE study (first 160 participants) and from 1,254 subjects provided by 6 global collaborators. A de-identified subject ID, COVID-19 status, age in years and sex were almost always included in the sample metadata. Where HLA class I and class II types were available, the types were taken from metadata supplied by the sample provider, not from assay-based typing. The research as a whole found: Clinical and demographic metadata were provided uncurated, with the amount varying by source and participant.

Whole blood was collected in K2EDTA tubes by collaborating institutions according to the institutions' own protocols. For TCRbeta analysis, collaborators shipped samples in one of three forms: frozen whole blood, isolated PBMCs, or DNA extracted from either of those sample types. CDR1 and CDR2, per the germline V gene (reference sequence), are MNHEY and SMNVEV. The CDR3 spans 12 residues, from the cysteine through the phenylalanine. Just CDR3 DNA is preserved here, 36 bases in frame from base 1. The V end gives up 10 bases and the J end 6 bases, leaving 6 bases in the junction not matched to a gene. To note about this clone: Its binding antigen is unknown. No base-level quality is on record; no much larger clone is a single base apart.

TCRbeta CDR3 regions were amplified from genomic DNA using the immunoSEQ Assay, a bias-controlled multiplex PCR. Turning to the authors' computational methods: The number of nucleated cells in each sample was estimated from the amplification of reference gene primers within the assay. Sequence reads were collapsed and filtered to measure the absolute abundance of every unique TCRbeta CDR3 rearrangement. For each sample, productive Simpson clonality was calculated as the square root of Simpson's diversity index over productive rearrangements. Held by TCRdb, this immuneACCESS table contains in-frame sequences only and omits some clones. Under half of the omission traces to an unresolved V gene where checked; the cause of the rest is unknown. Clone size and V and J calls were adopted from that table, with D and trimming inferred from the DNA. This sample is represented by fewer than 120,000 clones; nearly 80% of them were singletons. The top ten constitute 16% of the sample.

The sequence derives from a woman older than 75 with active or convalescent COVID-19. Sequencing was carried out using peripheral blood. The chain links TRBV27 with TRBJ2-3, with 8 bases in between that match TRBD2. The base sequence is TGTGCCACGGGGGGGAATGGGGATACGCAGTATTTT. The translation is CATGGNGDTQYF.